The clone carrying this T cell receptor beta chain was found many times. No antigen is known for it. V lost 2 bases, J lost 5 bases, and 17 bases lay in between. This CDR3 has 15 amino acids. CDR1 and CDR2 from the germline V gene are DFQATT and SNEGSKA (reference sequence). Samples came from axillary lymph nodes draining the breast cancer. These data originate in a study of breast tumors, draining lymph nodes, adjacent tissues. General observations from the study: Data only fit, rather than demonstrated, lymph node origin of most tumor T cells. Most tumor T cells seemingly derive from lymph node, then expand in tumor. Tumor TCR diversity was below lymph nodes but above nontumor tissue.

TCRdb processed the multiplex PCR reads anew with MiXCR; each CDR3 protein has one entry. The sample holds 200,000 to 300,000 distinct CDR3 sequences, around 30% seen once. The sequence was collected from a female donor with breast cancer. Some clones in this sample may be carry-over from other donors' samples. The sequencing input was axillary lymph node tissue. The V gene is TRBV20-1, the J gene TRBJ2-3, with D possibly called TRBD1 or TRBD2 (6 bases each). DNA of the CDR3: TGCAGTGCTAGACCACCGACTGAGGGGGGAGATACGCAGTATTTT. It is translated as CSARPPTEGGDTQYF.